This T cell receptor (beta chain) stems from a study of blood T cell repertoires in COVID-19 (dated by TCRdb to about 2020). Looking at the study overall: Samples from collaborators originated in the United States, Italy and Spain and spanned both the acute and convalescent phases of COVID-19. Deeply sampled blood TCRbeta repertoires from subjects exposed to, actively infected with, or recovered from COVID-19 were included in the dataset. A freely available public database, intended as a resource for researchers studying the immune response to SARS-CoV-2, is where the repertoires were released. The sample metadata nearly always contained a de-identified subject ID, COVID-19 status, age in years and sex. Where available, HLA class I and class II types were taken from metadata supplied by the sample provider and were not determined by assay-based typing. The samples were drawn from two sources: the first 160 participants of the ongoing ImmuneRACE study, and 1,200 or so subjects contributed by 6 global collaborators. The prospective study material was composed of cDNA or gDNA derived from T cells, B-cell-depleted T cells, or PBMCs.

The CDR3 goes from the cysteine to the phenylalanine over 15 residues. Only the CDR3 region is kept as DNA, spanning 45 bases read in frame from base 1. Relative to germline, V is 6 bases shorter and J is 1 base shorter, with 12 bases between their ends. CDR1 and CDR2 were assigned from the germline V gene as MNHEY and SVGAGI. To note about this clone: The antigen it recognizes is unknown. Per-base qualities were not stored, and no clone one base away is much larger.

The immunoSEQ Assay, a bias-controlled multiplex PCR, was used to amplify TCRbeta CDR3 regions from genomic DNA. The study's own analysis went as follows. The number of nucleated cells in each sample was estimated from the amplification of reference gene primers within the assay. Sequence reads were collapsed and filtered to measure the absolute abundance of every unique TCRbeta CDR3 rearrangement. Productive Simpson clonality was computed per sample as the square root of Simpson's diversity index over productive rearrangements. Not all clones reach the TCRdb copy of this immuneACCESS table, which keeps in-frame sequences only. Checked studies attribute under half of the gap to unresolved V genes and leave the rest unexplained. D and trimming come from the DNA, and the V and J calls and clone size come from that table. Within this sample are about 160,000 clones, with roughly 81% of them counted one time only. Approximately 1% of the sample belongs to the ten largest clones.

Each collaborating institution followed its own protocols to collect whole blood in K2EDTA tubes. For TCRbeta analysis, collaborator samples were shipped as frozen whole blood, as isolated PBMCs, or as DNA extracted from either sample type. The investigation overall reported the following: The quantity of clinical and demographic metadata differed by source and by participant and was supplied without curation.

The chain was built from TRBV6-5 and TRBJ2-2; matching of 6 bases hints at TRBD1 as the D gene. Material for sequencing was peripheral blood. The TCR was taken from a man aged 40-50 years with acute or convalescent COVID-19. The CDR3 loop reads CASSPGVGNTGELFF. The nucleotides read TGTGCCAGCAGCCCAGGGGTAGGGAACACCGGGGAGCTGTTTTTT.